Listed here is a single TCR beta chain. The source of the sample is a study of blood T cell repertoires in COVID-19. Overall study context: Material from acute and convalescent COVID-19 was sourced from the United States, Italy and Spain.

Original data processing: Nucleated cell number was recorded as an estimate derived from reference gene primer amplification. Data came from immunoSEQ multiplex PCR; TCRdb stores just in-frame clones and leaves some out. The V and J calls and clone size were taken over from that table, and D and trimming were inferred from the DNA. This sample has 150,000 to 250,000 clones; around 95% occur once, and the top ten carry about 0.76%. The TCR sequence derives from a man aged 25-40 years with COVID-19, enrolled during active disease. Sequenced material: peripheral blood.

The CDR3 DNA follows: TGTGCCAGCAGCTTAGGCGGGGAAGGGGAGACCCAGTACTTC. Its protein is CASSLGGEGETQYF. This rearrangement joins TRBV11-1 to TRBJ2-5; weak D call: TRBD2 (6 bases). Between the trimmed V and J ends, which lost 1 base and 5 bases, there was a span of 11 bases. Per germline, CDR1 SGHAT and CDR2 FQDESV (reference sequence). The CDR3 totals 14 residues.